This entry features one TCR beta chain sequence. The data were taken from a study of blood T cell repertoires in COVID-19. Study information: T cells, B-cell-depleted T cells, or PBMCs provided the cDNA or gDNA that served as material.

Original data processing: Reference gene primers were amplified, and this amplification served to estimate nucleated cell counts. Libraries were prepared by immunoSEQ multiplex PCR; TCRdb keeps only in-frame clonotypes and omits some of them. That table gives V, J and clone size, and the DNA gave D and trimming. The table has around 330,000 clones, 85% seen once. The CDR3 has 16 residues. Trimming removed 1 base from V and 7 bases from J; junction bases left unmatched: 14. The germline V gene has CDR1 SGHTS and CDR2 YDEGEE. Self-reported history from a screening survey and questionnaire set each donor's cohort. Exposed study participants had met a COVID-19 case within 2 weeks before entry.

Sequencing was done on a sample of PBMCs or T cells enriched from blood (not recorded which). The rearrangement links TRBV5-8 to TRBJ2-7; 7 nucleotides align to TRBD2. This TCR was sampled from a woman aged 25-40 years who had been exposed to COVID-19. CDR3 in amino acids: CASSLRREKSHEEQYF. CDR3 in DNA: TGTGCCAGCAGCTTGAGGCGGGAGAAATCCCACGAGGAGCAGTACTTC.